These 3 T cell receptor beta chains were sequenced from one sample in a study of blood T cell repertoires in COVID-19. Repertoires were generated with immunoSEQ multiplex PCR, while TCRdb's copy carries only in-frame clones and drops some. The sample lists about 93,000 clones, 75% to 90% occurring once. The sequenced material came from peripheral blood. These receptors all stem from a human donor with active COVID-19. The donor label of this sample is uncertain.

The V gene is TRBV24-1, the J gene TRBJ2-1, with 7 bases that match TRBD1. This CDR3 comprises 18 residues. Germline V gene sequence: CDR1 KGHDR, CDR2 SFDVKD. The trim removed 5 bases at V and 5 bases at J, leaving 17 bases unmatched. CDR3 loop: CATSASTNFIGQDNEQFF. The CDR3 DNA follows: TGTGCCACCAGTGCTTCGACAAATTTTATCGGACAGGACAATGAGCAGTTCTTC.

This chain links TRBV4-2 with TRBJ1-2; 9 nucleotides line up with TRBD1. The CDR3 sequence is 14 residues long. Germline trimming cut 0 bases from V and 6 bases from J; bases unmatched to any gene: 2. Germline lookup yields CDR1 LGHNA and CDR2 YNFKEQ. The CDR3 region has the DNA TGTGCCAGCAGCCAAGACGGGACAGGGCATGGCTACACCTTC. Its protein is CASSQDGTGHGYTF.

A few counts support this clone. The rearrangement joins TRBV4-3 to TRBJ2-7, with TRBD2 matching over 7 bases. This CDR3 contains 15 residues. The V gene's germline CDR1 is LGHNA and CDR2 YSLEER. After removal of 4 bases from V and 1 base from J, the junction contained 7 bases not matched to a gene. The CDR3 sequence is CASSPVPGGSYEQYF. The CDR3 DNA is TGCGCCAGCAGCCCGGTCCCGGGGGGTTCCTACGAGCAGTACTTC.